This TCR beta chain was recorded in a study of blood T cell repertoires in COVID-19. Study overall: There were acute and convalescent COVID-19 samples, and they came from the United States, Italy and Spain. Sample material is recorded as cDNA or gDNA derived from T cells, B-cell-depleted T cells, or PBMCs.

CDR3 length equals 16 residues. J gave up 7 bases and V 1 base, and 4 bases lay outside the gene matches. The germline V gene has CDR1 SGHDN and CDR2 FVKESK. Methods used by the authors: Estimated nucleated cell counts came from reference gene primer amplification. Profiled with immunoSEQ multiplex PCR; TCRdb holds only in-frame clones, not every one. V, J and clone size derive from that table, while D and trimming were established from the DNA sequence. Of 100,000 or so clones in the sample, almost 80% were seen once. The chain joins TRBV14 to TRBJ1-6; the match to TRBD1 covers 10 bases. This sequence originates from a woman aged 70-85 years with acute or convalescent COVID-19. Sequencing was performed on peripheral blood. The CDR3, as DNA: TGTGCCAGCAGCCAAGGGCCGGGACAGGGGAATTCACCCCTCCACTTT. This codes for CASSQGPGQGNSPLHF. Full variable domain (outside the CDR3, taken from reference TRBV14 and TRBJ1-6): EAGVTQFPSHSVIEKGQTVTLRCDPISGHDNLYWYRRVMGKEIKFLLHFVKESKQDESGMPNNRFLAERTGGTYSTLKVQPAELEDSGVYFCASSQGPGQGNSPLHFGNGTRLTVT.